This T cell receptor beta chain was documented in a study of T cells in Graves' hyperthyroidism and ophthalmopathy (dated by TCRdb to between 2019 and 2020). Background for the entire study: Peripheral blood was sampled at the time of initial diagnosis, prior to any treatment. Whether ophthalmopathy could be predicted prospectively was tested in an independent validation cohort made up of 18 to 20 hyperthyroidism patients plus 17 patients who later progressed to ophthalmopathy. The 80 to 100 discovery patients were randomly divided into training and test sets at a 7:3 ratio. In addition, the study compared T-cell repertoires in thyroid tissue and in blood from 6 or 7 Graves' hyperthyroidism patients. The paper describes TCR Vbeta CDR3 sequencing of 120 to 150 peripheral blood samples, made up of fewer than 50 ophthalmopathy patients, approximately 76 hyperthyroidism patients and some 17 progressor patients. To identify TCR V-J signatures that set the groups apart, the researchers used a discovery cohort of about a hundred patients, made up of around 40 with Graves' ophthalmopathy and some 56 with stable Graves' hyperthyroidism. After blood sampling, hyperthyroidism patients were treated with methimazole at a starting dose of 30 mg daily, and ophthalmopathy patients were treated with high-dose intravenous methylprednisolone.

The CDR3 sequence holds 15 residues, the cysteine and phenylalanine included. The CDR3 DNA has 45 bases and is translated from base 1. From V the trimming removes 4 bases and from J it removes 2 bases, while the gene matches leave 4 bases of the junction unaccounted for. Sequences SGHDN (CDR1) and FVKESK (CDR2) are obtained from the germline V gene. This clonotype was seen a handful of times. Its antigen is not yet known. No qualities accompany the bases; no much larger clone lies one base away. General study outcomes and caveats: Most expanded thyroid clonotypes (frequency above 0.001) were also detected in blood, a finding suggesting that blood repertoires may reflect thyroid immune responses. No statistical method was used to set the sample size in advance, and investigators knew the group allocation. In cross-validation, a model built on a 13 V-J signature told ophthalmopathy apart from stable hyperthyroidism with less than 90% sensitivity and roughly 81% specificity, and in testing the same model reached 80%/75%. In validation, the model predicted progression to ophthalmopathy a median of about 5.9 months before onset, with 65% to 71% sensitivity and 72.22% specificity.

The hyperthyroidism patients were between 18 and 65 years old and newly diagnosed, with a disease duration of less than 2 months. Any patient with an uncontrolled infection, another autoimmune disease, pregnancy or lactation was excluded. Diagnoses relied on clinical symptoms, serum thyroxine and TRAb, thyroid ultrasound and orbital computed tomography. Blood from progressor patients was collected at the time of first diagnosis with hyperthyroidism, before any ophthalmopathy symptoms had appeared. Ficoll-Paque density gradient centrifugation was used to isolate PBMCs from around 9.1 ml of fresh peripheral blood. Patients classed as progressors first received a Graves' hyperthyroidism diagnosis and then went on to develop ophthalmopathy during follow-up. Total RNA was extracted with Trizol reagent, and quality was checked on an Agilent 2100 Bioanalyzer. The TCR beta CDR3 regions were amplified from RNA transcripts. A first-round RT-PCR of the TCR CDR3 used the HTBI primer set with the Qiagen OneStep RT-PCR kit. Libraries were constructed in a second round of multiplex PCR, after which size selection and purification were carried out. Paired-end sequencing of the libraries was performed with 100 bp reads on an Illumina HiSeq2000. From the authors' description of their analysis: SOAPnuke was used to process the raw data, throwing out any read that contained adapters or uncalled bases, had a mean Phred below 15, or lacked an exact constant-primer or identifier match. COPE v1.2.5 was used to merge high-quality paired reads, and clonotypes were defined as unique nucleotide sequences. Clonotypes were aligned to IMGT TRBV, TRBD and TRBJ reference segments using MiTCR v1.1. Only V-J combinations with frequency above 0.0001, covering about 99% of repertoires, were analysed. The TCS score was defined as the ratio of F50 (clonal expansion) to E x V (chaos), calculated using BLOSUM62-based TCRdist between CDR3 peptides within each V-J. Welch's t-statistics and random forest reduced roughly 500 V-J features to around 14, which were used in a naive Bayes classifier (R e1071). The public reads were quality trimmed at Q25 with fastp and then assembled into clones with MiXCR by TCRdb, keeping productive beta chains. Rows with one shared CDR3 protein collapse into an entry with the most common genes and DNA. TCRdb's processing, not the authors' own work, is the source of the V and J calls. The sample has around 300,000 distinct CDR3 sequences on record, 10% to 15% of them singletons. Roughly 8% of the sample is taken by the ten largest.

Specimen: blood. The receptor's source is a woman in her 30s with Graves' hyperthyroidism that later progressed to Graves' ophthalmopathy. The rearranged segments are TRBV14 and TRBJ2-7, with 11 bases aligning to TRBD2. Here the CDR3 is given as CASSRDSGRAYEQYF. The DNA sequence is TGTGCCAGCAGCCGAGATAGCGGGAGGGCCTACGAGCAGTACTTC.